A single T cell receptor beta chain is shown here with its context. This sample was taken from a study of cytomegalovirus exposure and HLA in healthy donors. Trimming left V 6 bases short and J 4 bases short, with 16 bases between. Germline V lookup: CDR1 MNHEY, CDR2 SVGAGI. The CDR3 has 15 residues. Profiling relied on immunoSEQ multiplex PCR, and the TCRdb table lists in-frame clones only, not all of them. This table holds tens of thousands of clones, about 85% found once. Sequencing was performed on PBMCs. This sequence was found in a man aged 25-40 years in good health and CMV-seronegative. The chain carries TRBV6-5 and TRBJ1-5; no clear D. CDR3 region: CASRQPGDTNQPQHF. The CDR3 DNA is TGTGCCAGCAGGCAGCCGGGAGACACAAATCAGCCCCAGCATTTT.